This T cell receptor (beta chain) came from a study of T cell changes during pregnancy in multiple sclerosis. CDR1 is SQVTM, CDR2 ANQGSEA, per germline. This CDR3 spans 13 amino acids. V shed 7 bases, J shed 0 bases, and the junction held 5 bases outside the gene matches. Method: immunoSEQ multiplex PCR; TCRdb's copy keeps in-frame clones and lacks some. The sample carries 40,000 to 55,000 clones, roughly 92% recorded once. The receptor was derived from a female donor with multiple sclerosis, enrolled in a pregnancy study. The sequenced sample was peripheral blood. The V gene is TRBV29-1, the J gene TRBJ1-2; 7 bases are shared with TRBD1. CDR3 DNA: TGCAGCGCCGGGGACAGCTCTAACTATGGCTACACCTTC. It translates to CSAGDSSNYGYTF.